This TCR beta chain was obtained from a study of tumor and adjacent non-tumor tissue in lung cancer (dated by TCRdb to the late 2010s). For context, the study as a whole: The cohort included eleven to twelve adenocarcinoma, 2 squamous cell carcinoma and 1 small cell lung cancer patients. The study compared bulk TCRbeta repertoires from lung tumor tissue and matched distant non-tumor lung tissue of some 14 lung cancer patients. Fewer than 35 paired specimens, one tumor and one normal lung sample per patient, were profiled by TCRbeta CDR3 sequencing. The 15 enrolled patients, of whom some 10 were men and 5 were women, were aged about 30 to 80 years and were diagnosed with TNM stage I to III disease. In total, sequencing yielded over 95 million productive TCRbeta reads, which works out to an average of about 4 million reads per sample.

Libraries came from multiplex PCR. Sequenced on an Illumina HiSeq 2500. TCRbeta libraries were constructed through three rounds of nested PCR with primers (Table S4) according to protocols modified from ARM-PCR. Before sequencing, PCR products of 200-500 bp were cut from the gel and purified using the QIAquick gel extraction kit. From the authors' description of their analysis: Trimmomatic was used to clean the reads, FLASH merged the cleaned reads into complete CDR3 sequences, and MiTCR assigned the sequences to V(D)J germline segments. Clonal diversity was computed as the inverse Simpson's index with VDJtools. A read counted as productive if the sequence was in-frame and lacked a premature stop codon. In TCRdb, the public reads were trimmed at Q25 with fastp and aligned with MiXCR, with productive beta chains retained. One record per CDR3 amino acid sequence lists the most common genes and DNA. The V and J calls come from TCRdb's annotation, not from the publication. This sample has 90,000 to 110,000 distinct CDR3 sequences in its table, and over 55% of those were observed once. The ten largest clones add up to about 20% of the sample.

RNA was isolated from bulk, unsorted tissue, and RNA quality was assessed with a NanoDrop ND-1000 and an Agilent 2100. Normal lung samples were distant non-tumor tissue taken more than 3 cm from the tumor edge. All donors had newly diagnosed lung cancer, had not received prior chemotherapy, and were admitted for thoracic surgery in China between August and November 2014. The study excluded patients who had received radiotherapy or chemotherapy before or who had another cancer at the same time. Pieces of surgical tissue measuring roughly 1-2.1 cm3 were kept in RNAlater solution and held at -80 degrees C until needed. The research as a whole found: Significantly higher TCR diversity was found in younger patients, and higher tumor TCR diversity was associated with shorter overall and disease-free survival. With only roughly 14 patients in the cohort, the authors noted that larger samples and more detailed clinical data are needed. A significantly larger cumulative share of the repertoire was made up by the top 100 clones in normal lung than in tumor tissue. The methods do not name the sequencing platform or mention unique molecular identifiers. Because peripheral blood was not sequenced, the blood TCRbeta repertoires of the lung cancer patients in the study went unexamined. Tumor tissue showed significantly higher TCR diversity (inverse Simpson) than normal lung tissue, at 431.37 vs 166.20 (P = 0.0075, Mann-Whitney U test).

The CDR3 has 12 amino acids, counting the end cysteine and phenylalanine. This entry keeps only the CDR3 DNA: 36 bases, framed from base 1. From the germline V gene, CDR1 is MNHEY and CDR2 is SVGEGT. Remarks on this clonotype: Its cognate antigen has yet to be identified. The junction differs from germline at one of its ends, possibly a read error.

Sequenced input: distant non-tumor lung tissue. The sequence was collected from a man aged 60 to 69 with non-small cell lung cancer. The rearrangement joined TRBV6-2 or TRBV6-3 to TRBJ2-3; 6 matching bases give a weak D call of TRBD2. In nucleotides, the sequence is TGTACCAGCAAGGGAGGCATAGATACGCAGTATTTT. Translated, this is CTSKGGIDTQYF.